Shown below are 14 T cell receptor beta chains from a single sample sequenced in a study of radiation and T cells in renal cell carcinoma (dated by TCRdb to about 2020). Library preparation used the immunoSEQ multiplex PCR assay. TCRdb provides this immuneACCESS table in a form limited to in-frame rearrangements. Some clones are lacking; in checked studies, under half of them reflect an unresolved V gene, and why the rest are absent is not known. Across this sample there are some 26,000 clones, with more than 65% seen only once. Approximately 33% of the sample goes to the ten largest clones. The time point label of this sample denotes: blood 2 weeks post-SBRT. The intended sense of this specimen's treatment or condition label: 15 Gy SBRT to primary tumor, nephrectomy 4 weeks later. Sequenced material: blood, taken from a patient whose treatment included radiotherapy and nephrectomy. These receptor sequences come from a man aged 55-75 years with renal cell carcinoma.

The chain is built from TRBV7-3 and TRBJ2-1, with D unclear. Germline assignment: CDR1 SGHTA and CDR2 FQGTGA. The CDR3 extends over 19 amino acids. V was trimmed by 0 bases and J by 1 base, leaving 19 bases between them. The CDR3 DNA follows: TGTGCCAGCAGCTTAACCTCCGGGCCGGGCCGCAGTTCCTACAATGAGCAGTTCTTC. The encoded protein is CASSLTSGPGRSSYNEQFF. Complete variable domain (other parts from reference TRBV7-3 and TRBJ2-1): GAGVSQTPSNKVTEKGKYVELRCDPISGHTALYWYRQSLGQGPEFLIYFQGTGAADDSGLPNDRFFAVRPEGSVSTLKIQRTERGDSAVYLCASSLTSGPGRSSYNEQFFGPGTRLTVL.

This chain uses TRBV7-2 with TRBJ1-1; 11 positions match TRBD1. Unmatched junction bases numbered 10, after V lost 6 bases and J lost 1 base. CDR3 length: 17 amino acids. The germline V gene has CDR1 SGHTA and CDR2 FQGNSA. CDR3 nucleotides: TGTGCCAGCAGGAGGGACAGGGGGTCTAATGCGAACACTGAAGCTTTCTTT. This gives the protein CASRRDRGSNANTEAFF.

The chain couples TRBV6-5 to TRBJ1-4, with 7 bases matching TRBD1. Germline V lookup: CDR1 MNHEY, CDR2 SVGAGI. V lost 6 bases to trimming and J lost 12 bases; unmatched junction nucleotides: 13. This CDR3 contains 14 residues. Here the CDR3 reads CASRQGKVVEELFF. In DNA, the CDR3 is TGTGCCAGCAGACAGGGGAAGGTGGTCGAGGAACTGTTTTTT.

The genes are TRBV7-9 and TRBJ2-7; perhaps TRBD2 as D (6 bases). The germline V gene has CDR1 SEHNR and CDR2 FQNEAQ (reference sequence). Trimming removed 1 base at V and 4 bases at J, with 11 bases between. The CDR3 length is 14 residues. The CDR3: CASSLGGGKYEQYF. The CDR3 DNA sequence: TGTGCCAGCAGCTTAGGGGGAGGCAAGTACGAGCAGTACTTC.

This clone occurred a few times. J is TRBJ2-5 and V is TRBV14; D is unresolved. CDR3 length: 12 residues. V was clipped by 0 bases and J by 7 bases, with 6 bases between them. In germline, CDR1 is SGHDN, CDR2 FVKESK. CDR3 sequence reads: CASSQDFGTQYF. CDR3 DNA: TGTGCCAGCAGCCAAGACTTTGGGACCCAGTACTTC.

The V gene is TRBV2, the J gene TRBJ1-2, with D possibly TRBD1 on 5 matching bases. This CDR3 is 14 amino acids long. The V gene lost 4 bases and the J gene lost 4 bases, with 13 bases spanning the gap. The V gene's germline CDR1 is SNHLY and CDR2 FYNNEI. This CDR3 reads CASSVGTLGYGYTF. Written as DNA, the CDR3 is TGTGCCAGCAGTGTAGGGACCCTGGGCTATGGCTACACCTTC.

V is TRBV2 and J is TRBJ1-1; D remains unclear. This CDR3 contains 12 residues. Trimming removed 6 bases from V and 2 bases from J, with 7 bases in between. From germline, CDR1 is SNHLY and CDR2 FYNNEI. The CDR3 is CASRDSNTEAFF. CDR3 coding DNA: TGTGCCAGCAGAGACTCAAACACTGAAGCTTTCTTT.

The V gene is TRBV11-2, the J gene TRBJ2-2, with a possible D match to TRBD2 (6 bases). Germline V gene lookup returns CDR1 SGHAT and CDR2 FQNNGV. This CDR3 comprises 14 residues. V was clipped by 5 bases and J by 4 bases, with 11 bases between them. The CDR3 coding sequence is TGTGCCAGCAGCCTCGGAGGGCCCACCGGGGAGCTGTTTTTT. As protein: CASSLGGPTGELFF.

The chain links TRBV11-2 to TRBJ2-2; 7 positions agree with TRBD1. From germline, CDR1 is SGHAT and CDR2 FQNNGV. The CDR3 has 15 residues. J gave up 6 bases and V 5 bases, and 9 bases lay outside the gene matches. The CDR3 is CASSRQGFIAGELFF. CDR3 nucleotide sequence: TGTGCCAGCAGCCGACAGGGATTTATAGCCGGGGAGCTGTTTTTT.

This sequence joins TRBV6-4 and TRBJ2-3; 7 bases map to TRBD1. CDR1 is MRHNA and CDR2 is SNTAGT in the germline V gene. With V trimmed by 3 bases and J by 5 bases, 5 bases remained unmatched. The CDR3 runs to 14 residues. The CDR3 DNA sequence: TGTGCCAGCAGTGAGCGACAGGGATTAGATACGCAGTATTTT. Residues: CASSERQGLDTQYF.

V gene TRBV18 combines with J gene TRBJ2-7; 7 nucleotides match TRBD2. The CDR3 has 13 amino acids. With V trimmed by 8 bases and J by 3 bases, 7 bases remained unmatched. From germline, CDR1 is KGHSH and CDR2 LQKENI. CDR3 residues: CASRAGFDYEQYF. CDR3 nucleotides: TGTGCCAGCCGAGCGGGGTTTGACTACGAGCAGTACTTC.

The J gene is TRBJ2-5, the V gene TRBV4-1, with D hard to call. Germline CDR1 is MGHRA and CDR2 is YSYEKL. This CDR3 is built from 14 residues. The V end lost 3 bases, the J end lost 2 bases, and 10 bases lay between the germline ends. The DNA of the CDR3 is TGCGCCAGCAGCCAGAACATTTTACAAGAGACCCAGTACTTC. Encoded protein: CASSQNILQETQYF.

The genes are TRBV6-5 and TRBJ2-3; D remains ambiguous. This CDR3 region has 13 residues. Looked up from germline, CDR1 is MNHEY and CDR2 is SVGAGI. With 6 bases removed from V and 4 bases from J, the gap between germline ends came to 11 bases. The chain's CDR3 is CASRDSSADTQYF. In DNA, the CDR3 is TGTGCCAGCAGGGATTCGTCGGCAGATACGCAGTATTTT.

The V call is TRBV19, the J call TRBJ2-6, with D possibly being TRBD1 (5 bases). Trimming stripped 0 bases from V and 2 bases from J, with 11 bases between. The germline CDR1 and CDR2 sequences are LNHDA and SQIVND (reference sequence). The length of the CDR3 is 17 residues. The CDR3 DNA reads TGTGCCAGTAGTATAGAAAGTCAGGGTACTGGGGCCAACGTCCTGACTTTC. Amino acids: CASSIESQGTGANVLTF.